Below are 14 T cell receptor beta chains sequenced from a single sample in a study of cytomegalovirus exposure and HLA in healthy donors. The PCR was carried out with 60 Vbeta primers and 13 Jbeta primers. Generated by immunoSEQ multiplex PCR, the TCRdb table keeps only in-frame clones and is missing some. The repertoire consists of under 200,000 clones, with around three quarters occurring once and the leading ten covering approximately 1.5%. Sequenced material: PBMCs. The receptors were sampled from a man aged 35-49 years in good health and CMV-seronegative.

This clone was counted only a few times. The CDR3 sequence: CATGGRAGGPSNEQFF. The CDR3 bases are TGTGCCACCGGGGGGAGGGCGGGAGGGCCTAGCAATGAGCAGTTCTTC. The rearrangement uses TRBV10-3 and TRBJ2-1; TRBD2 agrees at 9 bases. Germline lookup yields CDR1 ENHRY and CDR2 SYGVKD. The CDR3 runs 16 residues. Unmatched junction bases numbered 16, after V lost 10 bases and J lost 6 bases.

The chain carries TRBV30 and TRBJ1-4, with 12 positions matching TRBD1. The CDR3 contains 17 residues. CDR1 is GTSNPN and CDR2 is SVGIG in the germline V gene (reference sequence). V was clipped by 2 bases and J by 5 bases; unmatched bases: 9. CDR3 loop: CAWSPGDRGPRNEKLFF. The CDR3, as DNA: TGTGCCTGGAGTCCTGGGGACAGGGGGCCCCGGAATGAAAAACTGTTTTTT.

V gene TRBV16 combines with J gene TRBJ1-4; no firm D call. The germline gives CDR1 KGHSY, CDR2 FQNENV. V was trimmed by 4 bases and J by 12 bases, leaving 15 bases between them. The CDR3 is made up of 13 amino acids. The CDR3 sequence: CASSPGHLVELFF. In nucleotides, the CDR3 is TGTGCCAGCAGCCCTGGCCACCTAGTCGAACTGTTTTTT.

This clone was recorded only once. The J gene is TRBJ1-1, the V gene TRBV28; no clear D. The germline V and J ends were trimmed by 8 bases and 0 bases, with 7 bases remaining between them. The CDR3 runs to 12 residues. CDR1 is MDHEN and CDR2 is SYDVKM in the germline V gene. The CDR3: CASHSLNTEAFF. The CDR3, as DNA: TGTGCCAGCCACTCATTGAACACTGAAGCTTTCTTT.

The chain employs TRBV5-8 and TRBJ2-2; the match to TRBD2 covers 8 bases. CDR1 is SGHTS and CDR2 is YDEGEE in the germline V gene. The ends lost 5 bases at V and 5 bases at J; junction bases unmatched: 8. The CDR3 is 15 residues long. The DNA for the CDR3 is TGTGCCAGCAGGGCGGGACTAGTGCTAACCGGGGAGCTGTTTTTT. It translates to CASRAGLVLTGELFF.

The chain has TRBV5-1 and TRBJ2-1; the D gene is possibly TRBD2 (5 bases). CDR1 is SGHRS, CDR2 YFSETQ, per germline. Trimming cost V 2 bases and J 8 bases, with 17 bases left between them. The CDR3 extends over 15 amino acids. CDR3 amino acids: CASSFLGNEGHEQFF. The CDR3 DNA sequence: TGCGCCAGCAGCTTTCTCGGCAATGAGGGCCATGAGCAGTTCTTC. Drawing the rest from reference TRBV5-1 and TRBJ2-1, the complete variable domain is KAGVTQTPRYLIKTRGQQVTLSCSPISGHRSVSWYQQTPGQGLQFLFEYFSETQRNKGNFPGRFSGRQFSNSRSEMNVSTLELGDSALYLCASSFLGNEGHEQFFGPGTRLTVL.

CDR3 DNA sequence: TGTGCCATCAGTGAGTCAGTAGCGGTCTCCTACGAGCAGTACTTC. Amino acids: CAISESVAVSYEQYF. The chain combines TRBV10-3 with TRBJ2-7; a weak D match, TRBD2 (6 bases). CDR1 is ENHRY and CDR2 is SYGVKD in the germline V gene. This CDR3 has 15 amino acids. V lost 0 bases and J 0 bases, leaving 9 bases between the germline ends.

The chain couples TRBV7-9 to TRBJ1-2; D may be TRBD1 (5 bases). Trimming removed 7 bases from V and 10 bases from J, with 22 bases in between. The CDR3 is 14 residues long. Germline CDR1 reads SEHNR; CDR2 reads FQNEAQ (reference sequence). CDR3 loop: CASTLTGSKSVYTF. CDR3 DNA: TGTGCCAGCACCCTTACAGGCTCCAAATCGGTCTACACCTTC. Variable domain in full (rest from reference TRBV7-9 and TRBJ1-2): DTGVSQNPRHKITKRGQNVTFRCDPISEHNRLYWYRQTLGQGPEFLTYFQNEAQLEKSRLLSDRFSAERPKGSFSTLEIQRTEQGDSAMYLCASTLTGSKSVYTFGSGTRLTVV.

The chain has TRBV7-2 and TRBJ2-1; possible D gene TRBD2, 7 bases. The V and J ends lost 6 bases and 0 bases respectively, with 21 bases between them. The germline gives CDR1 SGHTA, CDR2 FQGNSA. The CDR3 consists of 18 residues. CDR3 coding DNA: TGTGCCAGCAGGAAGAGAGCGGGACAATTCAACTCCTACAATGAGCAGTTCTTC. Residues: CASRKRAGQFNSYNEQFF.

The rearrangement uses TRBV19 and TRBJ2-3; TRBD1 matches at 11 bases. Germline V gene sequence: CDR1 LNHDA, CDR2 SQIVND (reference sequence). The ends lost 4 bases at V and 6 bases at J; junction bases unmatched: 6. This CDR3 has 15 residues. The CDR3 bases are TGTGCCAGTAGTACACGGACAGGGGGCTATGATACGCAGTATTTT. The encoded protein is CASSTRTGGYDTQYF.

The chain uses TRBV2 and TRBJ2-3; TRBD2 matches at 7 bases. The germline CDR1 and CDR2 sequences are SNHLY and FYNNEI. This CDR3 is built from 15 residues. V trimming: 3 bases; J trimming: 3 bases; junction bases outside the gene matches: 6. In DNA, the CDR3 is TGTGCCAGCAGTGAGCGGACTAGGAGAACAGATACGCAGTATTTT. It translates to CASSERTRRTDTQYF.

The genes are TRBV2 and TRBJ1-3, with D unresolved. The CDR3 is 13 amino acids. Trimming took 7 bases from V and 1 from J, leaving 8 bases between them. Germline values: CDR1 SNHLY, CDR2 FYNNEI. DNA of the CDR3: TGTGCCAGCATTGGCAGTTCTGGAAACACCATATATTTT. Translating gives CASIGSSGNTIYF.

The chain links TRBV27 to TRBJ2-3; 8 bases agree with TRBD2. Per germline, CDR1 MNHEY and CDR2 SMNVEV (reference sequence). This CDR3 spans 15 amino acids. The J segment lost 2 bases and the V segment lost 3 bases, leaving 4 bases of the junction unmatched. The CDR3 region is CASSFVGRATDTQYF. The CDR3 bases are TGTGCCAGCAGTTTTGTCGGGAGGGCCACAGATACGCAGTATTTT.

The CDR3 reads CASSLDSGDNEKLFF. CDR3 nucleotides: TGTGCCAGCAGCTTAGATTCCGGAGATAATGAAAAACTGTTTTTT. The rearrangement links TRBV11-2 to TRBJ1-4; D unclear. With 0 bases removed from V and 4 bases from J, the gap between germline ends came to 9 bases. CDR3 length: 15 amino acids. Germline CDR1 SGHAT, CDR2 FQNNGV.